A selection of T cell receptor beta chains follows, all from one sample in a study of radiotherapy plus CTLA-4 blockade in lung cancer. Method: immunoSEQ multiplex PCR; TCRdb's copy keeps in-frame clones and lacks some. The sample holds 60,000 to 85,000 clones, around 86% seen once. This material consisted of peripheral blood, taken from a patient treated with radiotherapy plus ipilimumab. The receptors derive from a human donor with non-small cell lung cancer who had stable disease on radiotherapy plus ipilimumab. Each CDR3 is given with its conserved first and last residue. D genes are given only for firm matches. The listing skips clone size in some rows; elsewhere it reads once, few, many or a size class.

D gene	V gene	CDR3 length	J gene	clone size	CDR3 protein	CDR3 DNA
NA	TRBV5-4	12	TRBJ2-7	NA	CASSFATDEQYF	TGTGCCAGCAGCTTTGCCACTGACGAGCAGTACTTC
TRBD1	TRBV28	13	TRBJ1-1	NA	CAITGGMNTEAFF	TGTGCCATAACAGGGGGGATGAACACTGAAGCTTTCTTT
NA	TRBV5-1	15	TRBJ2-7	NA	CASSLVAGPGDEQYF	TGCGCCAGCAGCTTGGTGGCAGGTCCGGGGGACGAGCAGTACTTC
NA	TRBV5-1	13	TRBJ2-7	NA	CASSQTGVYEQYF	TGCGCCAGCAGCCAAACGGGAGTCTACGAGCAGTACTTC
TRBD1	TRBV6-1	17	TRBJ2-7	NA	CASSESWGQGETYEQYF	TGTGCCAGCAGTGAATCATGGGGACAGGGGGAAACATACGAGCAGTACTTC
NA	TRBV6-5	13	TRBJ1-2	NA	CASSSNRDYGYTF	TGTGCCAGCAGCTCCAACAGGGACTATGGCTACACCTTC
NA	TRBV18	16	TRBJ2-1	few	CASSPPQRAEEDEQFF	TGTGCCAGCTCACCACCCCAGCGGGCTGAAGAGGATGAGCAGTTCTTC
NA	TRBV28	14	TRBJ1-2	medium-sized	CASSPPGKNYGYTF	TGTGCCAGCAGTCCCCCCGGCAAGAACTATGGCTACACCTTC
NA	TRBV6-5	14	TRBJ1-2	NA	CASSYSQASYGYTF	TGTGCCAGCAGTTACTCGCAGGCCTCCTACGGCTACACCTTC
NA	TRBV2	13	TRBJ1-1	NA	CASSDGPDTEAFF	TGTGCCAGCAGTGATGGGCCCGACACTGAAGCTTTCTTT
TRBD1	TRBV2	13	TRBJ2-1	NA	CASSEVRTGEQFF	TGTGCCAGCAGTGAAGTTCGGACAGGGGAGCAGTTCTTC
TRBD2	TRBV19	18	TRBJ2-2	NA	CASSIPLLSGGYTGELFF	TGTGCCAGTAGTATCCCCTTGCTCTCGGGGGGATACACCGGGGAGCTGTTTTTT
TRBD2	TRBV27	15	TRBJ2-5	once	CASSSLAGHQETQYF	TGTGCCAGCAGTTCATTAGCGGGGCACCAAGAGACCCAGTACTTC
TRBD2	TRBV15	15	TRBJ2-1	NA	CATSPRLAGRTEQFF	TGTGCCACCAGCCCCCGACTAGCGGGAAGGACTGAGCAGTTCTTC
TRBD1	TRBV30	15	TRBJ2-3	once	CAWKDRGSPTDTQYF	TGTGCCTGGAAGGACAGGGGGTCCCCCACAGATACGCAGTATTTT
TRBD2	TRBV29-1	12	TRBJ2-5	NA	CSVVRGEETQYF	TGCAGCGTTGTGCGGGGGGAAGAGACCCAGTACTTC
TRBD2	TRBV5-1	14	TRBJ2-1	NA	CASSSRGGLNEQFF	TGCGCCAGCAGCTCACGGGGGGGCCTCAATGAGCAGTTCTTC
NA	TRBV5-6	15	TRBJ1-1	once	CASSRTGTMNTEAFF	TGTGCCAGCAGCCGGACCGGGACAATGAACACTGAAGCTTTCTTT
NA	TRBV7-9	15	TRBJ1-5	once	CASSLDGTRNQPQHF	TGTGCCAGCAGCTTAGATGGGACAAGAAATCAGCCCCAGCATTTT
TRBD1	TRBV5-4	13	TRBJ1-2	NA	CASSPRGGYGYTF	TGTGCCAGCAGCCCCAGGGGGGGCTATGGCTACACCTTC
NA	TRBV7-3	17	TRBJ1-2	NA	CASSSDSVAPPGYGYTF	TGTGCCAGCAGCTCCGATTCGGTAGCCCCTCCGGGGTATGGCTACACCTTC
NA	TRBV6-4	15	TRBJ2-3	NA	CASSDSMAPSDTQYF	TGTGCCAGCAGTGACTCGATGGCACCATCAGATACGCAGTATTTT
TRBD1	TRBV5-1	13	TRBJ1-2	NA	CASSGGQSYGYTF	TGCGCCAGCAGCGGGGGACAGAGCTATGGCTACACCTTC
NA	TRBV28	13	TRBJ2-6	NA	CASSPSGANVLTF	TGTGCCAGCAGCCCATCTGGGGCCAACGTCCTGACTTTC
TRBD2	TRBV7-8	15	TRBJ2-1	NA	CASRTSGSRYNEQFF	TGTGCCAGCAGAACTAGCGGGAGTAGGTACAATGAGCAGTTCTTC
NA	TRBV5-5	17	TRBJ1-6	NA	CASSTLERGGRNSPLHF	TGTGCCAGCAGCACCCTGGAGAGGGGCGGACGAAATTCACCCCTCCACTTT